One and the same sample provided the 2 T cell receptor beta chains below, sequenced in a study of blood T cell repertoires in COVID-19. Measured with immunoSEQ multiplex PCR; TCRdb has only the in-frame clones, and not every one. The table has tens of thousands of clones, approximately 87% seen once. Sequencing used peripheral blood. The receptors shown here come from a human donor in a cohort sampled during active COVID-19.

The chain links TRBV5-4 to TRBJ1-1; D is perhaps TRBD1 (5 bases). Per the germline V gene, CDR1 is SGHNT and CDR2 is YYREEE (reference sequence). V dropped 3 bases and J dropped 0 bases, with 12 bases sitting between them. The CDR3 has 15 residues. CDR3 amino acids: CASSSRDVMNTEAFF. DNA for the CDR3: TGTGCCAGCAGCTCGCGGGACGTTATGAACACTGAAGCTTTCTTT. The variable domain in full, completed from reference TRBV5-4 and TRBJ1-1, reads ETGVTQSPTHLIKTRGQQVTLRCSSQSGHNTVSWYQQALGQGPQFIFQYYREEENGRGNFPPRFSGLQFPNYSSELNVNALELDDSALYLCASSSRDVMNTEAFFGQGTRLTVV.

The CDR3 region is CAGGQGNYEQYF. The CDR3 DNA follows: TGTGCCGGGGGACAGGGGAATTACGAGCAGTACTTC. The V gene is TRBV10-3, the J gene TRBJ2-7, with TRBD1 matching 10 bases. This CDR3 is built from 12 residues. The V segment lost 11 bases and the J segment 4 bases; nucleotides outside the gene matches: 5. Per germline, CDR1 ENHRY and CDR2 SYGVKD.